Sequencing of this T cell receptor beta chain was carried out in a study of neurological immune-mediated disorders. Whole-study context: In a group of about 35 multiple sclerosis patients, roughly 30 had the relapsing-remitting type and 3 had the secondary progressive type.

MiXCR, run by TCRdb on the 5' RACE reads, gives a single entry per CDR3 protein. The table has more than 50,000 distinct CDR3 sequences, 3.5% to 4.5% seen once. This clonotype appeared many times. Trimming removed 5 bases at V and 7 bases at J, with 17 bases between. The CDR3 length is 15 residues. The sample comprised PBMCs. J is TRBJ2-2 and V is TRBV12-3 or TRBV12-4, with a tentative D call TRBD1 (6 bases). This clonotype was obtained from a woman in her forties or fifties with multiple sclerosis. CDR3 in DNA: TGTGCCAGCAGTCGACTGGGGGCGCTGGGCGGGGAGCTGTTTTTT. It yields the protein CASSRLGALGGELFF.